This TCR beta chain was obtained from a study of blood T cell repertoires in COVID-19. As for the study in general: The origin of the acute and convalescent COVID-19 samples was the United States, Italy and Spain. Sample material is recorded as cDNA or gDNA derived from T cells, B-cell-depleted T cells, or PBMCs.

V lost 0 bases and J 2 bases, leaving 10 bases between the germline ends. The CDR3 loop spans 15 amino acids. CDR1 and CDR2 (germline): LNHDA, SQIVND (reference sequence). Only in-frame clones appear in the TCRdb table, and some are missing; sequencing was by immunoSEQ multiplex PCR. Of about 120,000 clones listed, 88% are singletons. The material sequenced was peripheral blood. This TCR derives from a man between 45 and 60 years old with acute or convalescent COVID-19. The V and J genes are TRBV19 and TRBJ1-2; a weak D match, TRBD1 (5 bases). The CDR3 loop reads CASSIDGALNYGYTF. The CDR3 DNA reads TGTGCCAGTAGTATAGATGGGGCGCTGAACTATGGCTACACCTTC.